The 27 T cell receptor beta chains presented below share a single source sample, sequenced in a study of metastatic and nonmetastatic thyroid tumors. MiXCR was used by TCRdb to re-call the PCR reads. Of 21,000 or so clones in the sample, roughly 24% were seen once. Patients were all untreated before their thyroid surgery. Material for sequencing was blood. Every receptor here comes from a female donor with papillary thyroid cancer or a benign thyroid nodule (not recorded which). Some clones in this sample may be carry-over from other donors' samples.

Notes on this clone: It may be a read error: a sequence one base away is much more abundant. CDR3 DNA: TGTGCCAGCAGTTTTGGGGACGTCGACCATGTCTACACCTTC. This codes for CASSFGDVDHVYTF. This rearrangement joins TRBV12-3 or TRBV12-4 to TRBJ1-2; D possibly corresponds to TRBD1 (5 bases). The CDR3 totals 14 residues. Trimming took off 3 bases at V and 10 bases at J, with 18 bases between the two ends.

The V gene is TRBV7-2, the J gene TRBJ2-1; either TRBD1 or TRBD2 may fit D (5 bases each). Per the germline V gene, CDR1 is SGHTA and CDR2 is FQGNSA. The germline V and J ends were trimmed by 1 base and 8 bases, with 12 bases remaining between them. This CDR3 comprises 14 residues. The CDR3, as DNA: TGTGCCAGCAGCTTAGGAAACCTGGGGGATGAGCAGTTCTTC. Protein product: CASSLGNLGDEQFF.

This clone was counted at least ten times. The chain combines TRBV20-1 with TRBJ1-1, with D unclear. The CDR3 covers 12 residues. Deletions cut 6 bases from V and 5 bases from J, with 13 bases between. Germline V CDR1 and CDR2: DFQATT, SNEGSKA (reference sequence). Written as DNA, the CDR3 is TGCAGTGCAACTTCAAGGTTTACTGAAGCTTTCTTT. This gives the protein CSATSRFTEAFF.

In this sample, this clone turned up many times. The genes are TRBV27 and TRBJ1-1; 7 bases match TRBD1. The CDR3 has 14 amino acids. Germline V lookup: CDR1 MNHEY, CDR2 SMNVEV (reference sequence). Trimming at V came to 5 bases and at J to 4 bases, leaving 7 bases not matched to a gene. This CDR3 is CASSRRDRVTEAFF. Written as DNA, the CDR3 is TGTGCCAGCAGTCGAAGAGACAGGGTCACTGAAGCTTTCTTT.

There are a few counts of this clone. The CDR3 sequence: CASSPGQDSNQPQHF. The CDR3 DNA reads TGTGCCAGCAGTCCGGGACAAGATAGCAATCAGCCCCAGCATTTT. V gene TRBV6-1 combines with J gene TRBJ1-5; D might be TRBD1 (6 bases). The CDR3 contains 15 residues. CDR1 is MNHNS, CDR2 SASEGT, per germline. V lost 5 bases to trimming and J lost 0 bases, with 11 bases between them.

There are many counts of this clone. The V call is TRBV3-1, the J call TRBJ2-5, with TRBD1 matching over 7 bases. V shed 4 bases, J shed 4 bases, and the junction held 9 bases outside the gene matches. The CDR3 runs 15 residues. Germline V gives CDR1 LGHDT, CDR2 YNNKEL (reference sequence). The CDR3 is CASSRPGRGLETQYF. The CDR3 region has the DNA TGTGCCAGCAGCCGGCCCGGTAGGGGGCTAGAGACCCAGTACTTC.

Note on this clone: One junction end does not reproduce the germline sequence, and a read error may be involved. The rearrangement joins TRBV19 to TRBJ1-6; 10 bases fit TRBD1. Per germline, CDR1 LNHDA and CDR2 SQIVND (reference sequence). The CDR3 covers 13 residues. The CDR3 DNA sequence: TGTGCCAGTACCTCCCCCCGGGACAGGGGACCTCTATTT. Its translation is CASTSPRDRGPLF.

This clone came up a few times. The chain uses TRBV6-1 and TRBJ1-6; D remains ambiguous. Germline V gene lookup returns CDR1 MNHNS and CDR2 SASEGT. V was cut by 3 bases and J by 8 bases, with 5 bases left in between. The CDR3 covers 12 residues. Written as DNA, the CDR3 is TGTGCCAGCAGTGATGTCGATTCACCCCTCCACTTT. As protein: CASSDVDSPLHF.

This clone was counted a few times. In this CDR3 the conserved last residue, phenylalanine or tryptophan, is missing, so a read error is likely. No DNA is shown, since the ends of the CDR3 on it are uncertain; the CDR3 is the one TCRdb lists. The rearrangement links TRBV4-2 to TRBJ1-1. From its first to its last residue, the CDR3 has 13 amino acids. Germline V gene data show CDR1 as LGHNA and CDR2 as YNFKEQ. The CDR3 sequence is CASSQESNTEALY.

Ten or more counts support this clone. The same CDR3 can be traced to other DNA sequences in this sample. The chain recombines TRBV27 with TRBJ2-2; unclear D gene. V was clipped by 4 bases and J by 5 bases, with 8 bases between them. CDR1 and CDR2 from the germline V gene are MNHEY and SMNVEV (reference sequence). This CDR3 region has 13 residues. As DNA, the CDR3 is TGTGCCAGCAGTTGGGCACTGACCGGGGAGCTGTTTTTT. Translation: CASSWALTGELFF.

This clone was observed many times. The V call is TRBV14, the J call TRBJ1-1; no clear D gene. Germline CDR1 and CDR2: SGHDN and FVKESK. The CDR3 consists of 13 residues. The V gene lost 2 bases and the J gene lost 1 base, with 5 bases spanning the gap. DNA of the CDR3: TGTGCCAGCAGCCAACTTACGAACACTGAAGCTTTCTTT. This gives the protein CASSQLTNTEAFF.

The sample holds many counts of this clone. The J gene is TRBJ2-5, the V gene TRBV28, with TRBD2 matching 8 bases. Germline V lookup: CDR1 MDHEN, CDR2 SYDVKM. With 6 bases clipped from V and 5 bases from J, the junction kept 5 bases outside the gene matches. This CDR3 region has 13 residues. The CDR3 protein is CASSRGGRETQYF. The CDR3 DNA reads TGTGCCAGCAGCCGGGGCGGGAGGGAGACCCAGTACTTC.

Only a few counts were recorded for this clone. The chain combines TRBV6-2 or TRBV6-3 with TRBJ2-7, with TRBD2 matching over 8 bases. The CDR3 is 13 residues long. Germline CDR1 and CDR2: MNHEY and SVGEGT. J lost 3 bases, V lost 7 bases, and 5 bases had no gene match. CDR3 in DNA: TGTGCCAGCAAACTAGCGGAGATCTACGAGCAGTACTTC. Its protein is CASKLAEIYEQYF.

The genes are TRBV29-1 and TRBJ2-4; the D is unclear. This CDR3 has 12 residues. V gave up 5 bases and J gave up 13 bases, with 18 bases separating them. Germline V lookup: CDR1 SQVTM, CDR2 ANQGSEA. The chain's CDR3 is CSVLGRAPDQYF. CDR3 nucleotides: TGCAGCGTTTTGGGAAGGGCCCCCGACCAGTACTTC.

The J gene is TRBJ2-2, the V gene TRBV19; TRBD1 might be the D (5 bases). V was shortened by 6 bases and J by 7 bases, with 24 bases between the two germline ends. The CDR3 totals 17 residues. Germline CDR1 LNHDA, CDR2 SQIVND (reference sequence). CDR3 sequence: CASSTRKSPREGGELFF. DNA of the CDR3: TGTGCCAGTAGCACCCGTAAATCGCCCAGGGAAGGCGGGGAGCTGTTTTTT.

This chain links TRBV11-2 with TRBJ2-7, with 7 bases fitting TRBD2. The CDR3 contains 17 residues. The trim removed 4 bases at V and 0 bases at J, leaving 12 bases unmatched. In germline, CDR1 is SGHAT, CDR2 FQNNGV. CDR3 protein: CASSSTWWGGSSYEQYF. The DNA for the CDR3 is TGTGCCAGCAGCTCGACCTGGTGGGGGGGTAGCTCCTACGAGCAGTACTTC. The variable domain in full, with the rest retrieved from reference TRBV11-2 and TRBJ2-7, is EAGVAQSPRYKIIEKRQSVAFWCNPISGHATLYWYQQILGQGPKLLIQFQNNGVVDDSQLPKDRFSAERLKGVDSTLKIQPAKLEDSAVYLCASSSTWWGGSSYEQYFGPGTRLTVT.

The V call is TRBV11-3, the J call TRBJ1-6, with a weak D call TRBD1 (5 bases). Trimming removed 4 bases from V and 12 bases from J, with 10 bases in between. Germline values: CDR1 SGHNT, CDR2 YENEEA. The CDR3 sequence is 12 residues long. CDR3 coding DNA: TGTGCCAGCAGCTCCTCGGGGGGACCCCTCCACTTT. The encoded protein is CASSSSGGPLHF.

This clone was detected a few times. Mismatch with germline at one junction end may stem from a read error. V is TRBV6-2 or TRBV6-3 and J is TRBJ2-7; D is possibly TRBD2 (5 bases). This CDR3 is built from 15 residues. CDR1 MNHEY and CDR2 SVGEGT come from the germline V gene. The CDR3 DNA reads TGTGCCAGCAGTTTCCTTCCCGGACTGTCCTCCGAGCAGTACTTC. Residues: CASSFLPGLSSEQYF.

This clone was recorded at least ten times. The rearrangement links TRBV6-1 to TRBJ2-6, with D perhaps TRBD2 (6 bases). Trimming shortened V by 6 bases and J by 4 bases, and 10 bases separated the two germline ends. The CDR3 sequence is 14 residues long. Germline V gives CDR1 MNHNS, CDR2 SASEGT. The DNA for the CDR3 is TGTGCCAGCAGGCGGGATGCCGGGGCCAACGTCCTGACTTTC. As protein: CASRRDAGANVLTF.

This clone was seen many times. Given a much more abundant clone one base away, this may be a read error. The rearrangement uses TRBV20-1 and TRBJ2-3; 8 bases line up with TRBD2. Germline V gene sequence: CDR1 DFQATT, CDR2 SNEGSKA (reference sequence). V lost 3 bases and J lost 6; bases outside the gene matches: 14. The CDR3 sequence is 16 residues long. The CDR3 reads CSASPQEAGDGDTQYF. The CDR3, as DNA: TGCAGTGCTAGCCCCCAAGAAGCGGGAGATGGGGATACGCAGTATTTT.

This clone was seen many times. The chain's CDR3 is CASRRREGTEAFF. The CDR3, as DNA: TGTGCCAGCAGGAGACGGGAGGGGACTGAAGCTTTCTTT. The V and J genes are TRBV27 and TRBJ1-1; D may be TRBD1 (5 bases). Germline values: CDR1 MNHEY, CDR2 SMNVEV (reference sequence). The germline V and J ends were trimmed by 6 bases and 5 bases, with 13 bases remaining between them. The CDR3 has 13 residues.

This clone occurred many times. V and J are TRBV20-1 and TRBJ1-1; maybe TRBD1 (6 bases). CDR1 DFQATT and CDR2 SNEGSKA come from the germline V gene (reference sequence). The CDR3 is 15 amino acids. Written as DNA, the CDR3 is TGCAGACACGGGGGGGGCGCTATACTTAACACTGAAGCTTTCTTT. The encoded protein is CRHGGGAILNTEAFF.

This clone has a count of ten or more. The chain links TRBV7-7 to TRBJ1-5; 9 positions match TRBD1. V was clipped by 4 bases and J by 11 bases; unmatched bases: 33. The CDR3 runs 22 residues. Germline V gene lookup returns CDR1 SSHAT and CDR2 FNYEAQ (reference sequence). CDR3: CASSSSRLGSRRRDREQSAQHF. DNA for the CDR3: TGTGCCAGCAGCTCCTCCCGGCTGGGTTCGCGACGCCGGGACAGGGAACAATCAGCCCAGCATTTT.

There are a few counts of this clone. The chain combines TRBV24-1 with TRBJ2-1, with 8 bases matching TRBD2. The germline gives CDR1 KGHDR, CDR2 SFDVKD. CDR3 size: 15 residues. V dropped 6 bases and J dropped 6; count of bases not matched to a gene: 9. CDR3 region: CATSSPGTSINEQFF. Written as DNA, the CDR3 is TGTGCCACCAGTAGCCCCGGGACTAGTATCAATGAGCAGTTCTTC.

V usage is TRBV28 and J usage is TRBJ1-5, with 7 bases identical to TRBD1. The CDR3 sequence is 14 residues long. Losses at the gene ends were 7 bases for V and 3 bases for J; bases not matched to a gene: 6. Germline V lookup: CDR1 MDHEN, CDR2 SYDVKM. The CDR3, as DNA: TGTGCCAGCATTAACAGGGGTATCAATCAGCCCCAGCATTTT. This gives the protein CASINRGINQPQHF.

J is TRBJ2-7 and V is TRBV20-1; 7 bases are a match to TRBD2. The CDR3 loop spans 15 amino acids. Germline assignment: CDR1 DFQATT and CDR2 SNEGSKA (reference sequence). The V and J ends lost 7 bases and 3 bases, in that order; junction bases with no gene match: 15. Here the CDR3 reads CSVRASAGAVYEQYF. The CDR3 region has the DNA TGCAGTGTGAGGGCCTCTGCGGGAGCCGTCTACGAGCAGTACTTC.

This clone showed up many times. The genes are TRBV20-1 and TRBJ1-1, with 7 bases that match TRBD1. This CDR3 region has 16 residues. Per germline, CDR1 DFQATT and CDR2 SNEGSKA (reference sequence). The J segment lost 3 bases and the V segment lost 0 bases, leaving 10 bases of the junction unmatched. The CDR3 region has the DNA TGCAGTGCTAGAGATGGGTACAGGGGAAGGGACACTGAAGCTTTCTTT. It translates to CSARDGYRGRDTEAFF.